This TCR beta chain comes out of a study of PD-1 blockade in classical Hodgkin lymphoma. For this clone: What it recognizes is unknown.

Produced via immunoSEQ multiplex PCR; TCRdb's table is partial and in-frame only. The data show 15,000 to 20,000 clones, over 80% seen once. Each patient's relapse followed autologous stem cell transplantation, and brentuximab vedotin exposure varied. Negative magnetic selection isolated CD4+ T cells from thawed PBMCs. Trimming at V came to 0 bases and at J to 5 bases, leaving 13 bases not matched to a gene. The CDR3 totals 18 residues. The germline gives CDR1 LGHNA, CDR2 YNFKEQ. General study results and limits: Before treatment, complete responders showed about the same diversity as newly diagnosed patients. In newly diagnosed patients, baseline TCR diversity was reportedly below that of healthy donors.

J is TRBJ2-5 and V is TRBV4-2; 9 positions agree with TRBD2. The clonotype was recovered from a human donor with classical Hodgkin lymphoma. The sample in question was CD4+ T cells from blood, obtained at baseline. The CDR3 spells CASSQDVSAGGRRETQYF. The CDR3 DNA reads TGTGCCAGCAGCCAAGATGTGTCGGCGGGGGGGCGCCGGGAGACCCAGTACTTC.